Listed below are T cell receptor beta chains from one sample, sequenced in a study of cytotoxic CD8 clonotypes in ibrutinib-treated CLL. Clones were read by immunoSEQ multiplex PCR, and TCRdb kept only the in-frame ones, dropping some. Of approximately 50,000 clones in the sample, 54% were seen once. Sample: PBMCs, taken at disease progression, from a patient treated with ibrutinib. The receptor source for this set is a human donor with chronic lymphocytic leukemia. Both conserved end residues are part of each CDR3.

V	J	CDR3
TRBV7-2	TRBJ1-5	CASSFGYSAQPQHF
TRBV5-1	TRBJ2-2	CASSLARAPGELFF
TRBV5-1	TRBJ1-1	CASSFDGNTEAFF
TRBV7-2	TRBJ2-5	CASSWASETQYF
TRBV23-1	TRBJ1-6	CASSHGDVSYNSPLHF
TRBV4-3	TRBJ2-4	CASSQDSLRGDIQYF
TRBV6-1	TRBJ2-3	CASSEPTGRGGDTQYF
TRBV7-2	TRBJ2-7	CASSLGPLAGEQYF
TRBV19	TRBJ2-1	CASSSTGAQYNEQFF
TRBV19	TRBJ2-6	CASSRGTAGANVLTF
TRBV11-2	TRBJ2-1	CASRSTGTGHEQFF
TRBV2	TRBJ2-4	CARDRQQAKNIQYF
TRBV7-8	TRBJ2-7	CASSLSPGQGAYEQYF
TRBV19	TRBJ1-1	CASGQGAEAFF
TRBV6-5	TRBJ1-4	CASSSGLLGGKLFF
TRBV13	TRBJ2-2	CASSLGASTGELFF
TRBV5-1	TRBJ2-2	CASSPGVYPNTGELFF
TRBV6-5	TRBJ1-2	CASSYSREPYGYTF
TRBV10-3	TRBJ1-6	CAISETGGLNSPLHF
TRBV19	TRBJ2-7	CASSHGDRVHEQYF
TRBV7-9	TRBJ1-2	CASSLASIDLIGTF
TRBV7-9	TRBJ2-7	CASSLVGTGHYEQYF
TRBV28	TRBJ2-5	CASRVGVEETQYF
TRBV6-1	TRBJ2-7	CASSDMQGFNEQYF
TRBV30	TRBJ1-5	CAWSGGQVNQPQHF
TRBV15	TRBJ2-5	CATSSFGETQYF
TRBV10-3	TRBJ2-1	CAISNRYNEQFF
TRBV19	TRBJ1-2	CASSPWDSSTNYGYTF
TRBV2	TRBJ2-1	CASSGIGTSRLNEQFF
TRBV27	TRBJ1-6	CASQEQHNSPLHF
TRBV28	TRBJ2-7	CASVLGQGLYEQYF
TRBV5-6	TRBJ2-7	CASSLAWAGGEQYF
TRBV7-8	TRBJ1-1	CASSSGQNTEAFF
TRBV19	TRBJ2-1	CASLDRGLNNEQFF
TRBV4-3	TRBJ2-3	CASSQDPKSLGTTQYF
TRBV5-6	TRBJ2-6	CASSLDGSGANVLTF
TRBV30	TRBJ2-3	CAWGGAGTDTQYF
TRBV19	TRBJ2-7	CASKDVSGGPMYEQYF
TRBV6-1	TRBJ1-3	CASLSTFTSGNTIYF
TRBV7-3	TRBJ2-3	CASSPLGGTDTQYF
TRBV5-4	TRBJ1-1	CASSLLTIGTVMNTEAFF
TRBV7-9	TRBJ2-5	CASNRAEYQETQYF
TRBV2	TRBJ2-3	CASSDRATEYF
TRBV7-6	TRBJ1-6	CASSLAPNNSPLHF
TRBV5-1	TRBJ2-3	CATRGVYSTDTQYF
TRBV9	TRBJ2-3	CASSVEPSGTWGDTQYF
TRBV7-2	TRBJ1-5	CASSPNGNQPQHF
TRBV27	TRBJ2-7	CASSLIGGRLFEQYF